Only one count was recorded for the clone carrying this T cell receptor beta chain. These data come from a study of shared T cell receptors in the human thymus. Only in-frame clones appear in the TCRdb table, and some are missing; sequencing was by immunoSEQ multiplex PCR. Here the sample spans a few hundred thousand clones, 85% to 95% being singletons. CDR1 is MNHEY, CDR2 SVGAGI, per germline. The trim removed 2 bases at V and 8 bases at J, leaving 4 bases unmatched. CDR3 length: 14 amino acids. This TCR was recovered from a human donor. The V and J genes are TRBV6-5 and TRBJ1-4; 8 positions agree with TRBD1. The material sequenced was thymocytes. CDR3 region: CASSYRTGYEKLFF. DNA for the CDR3: TGTGCCAGCAGTTACCGGACAGGGTACGAAAAACTGTTTTTT.